This TCR beta chain was sequenced in a study of blood T cell repertoires in COVID-19 (dated by TCRdb to between 2020 and 2021). At the level of the whole study: Collaborator samples came from the United States, Italy and Spain and covered acute and convalescent phases of COVID-19. The material from the prospective study consisted of cDNA or gDNA derived from T cells, B-cell-depleted T cells, or PBMCs. Deeply sampled blood TCRbeta repertoires from subjects exposed to, actively infected with, or recovered from COVID-19 were included in the dataset. The repertoires were released in a freely available public database meant as a resource for research on the immune response to SARS-CoV-2. Samples were obtained from the ongoing ImmuneRACE study (first 160 participants) and from about 1,300 subjects provided by 6 global collaborators. Nearly every sample came with metadata listing a de-identified subject ID, COVID-19 status, age in years and sex. Where available, HLA class I and class II types were taken from metadata supplied by the sample provider and were not determined by assay-based typing.

Collaborating institutions collected whole blood in K2EDTA tubes following their own protocols. For TCRbeta analysis, collaborators shipped samples in one of three forms: frozen whole blood, isolated PBMCs, or DNA extracted from either of those sample types. TCRbeta CDR3 regions were amplified from genomic DNA by means of the immunoSEQ Assay, a bias-controlled multiplex PCR. From the authors' description of their analysis: The number of nucleated cells in each sample was estimated from the amplification of reference gene primers within the assay. Sequence reads were collapsed and filtered to measure the absolute abundance of every unique TCRbeta CDR3 rearrangement. For each sample, productive Simpson clonality was calculated by taking the square root of Simpson's diversity index across productive rearrangements. Not all clones reach the TCRdb copy of this immuneACCESS table, which keeps in-frame sequences only. Checked studies attribute under half of the gap to unresolved V genes and leave the rest unexplained. The V and J calls and clone size were taken over from that table, and D and trimming were inferred from the DNA. This sample gives 150,000 to 200,000 clones in total; 70% to 85% of them show up just once. More than 8% of the sample goes to the ten largest clones.

The germline V gene encodes CDR1 SNHLY and CDR2 FYNNEI. From the cysteine through the phenylalanine, the CDR3 covers 14 amino acids. Of all the DNA, just the CDR3 is kept, 42 bases in frame from base 1. The junction shows trimming of 7 bases on V and 7 bases on J, and the gene matches do not reach 9 bases of it. Points the paper makes about the study in general: The amount of clinical and demographic metadata varied by source and participant and was provided uncurated.

Points on this clone: Its antigen is not yet known. The sample holds no much larger clone one base away, and base qualities are not on file.

This chain is built from TRBV2 and TRBJ2-2; 7 nucleotides in the junction match TRBD2. This clonotype originated in an elderly woman with acute or convalescent COVID-19. The source material was peripheral blood. The CDR3 region has the sequence CASTGGNKIGELFF. The DNA reads TGTGCCAGCACCGGGGGGAACAAAATCGGGGAGCTGTTTTTT.